This is a list of T cell receptor beta chains from one sample in a study of shared clonotypes between healthy human individuals. Repertoires were generated with immunoSEQ multiplex PCR, while TCRdb's copy carries only in-frame clones and drops some. This table holds about 980,000 clones, less than 85% found once. The source material was memory CD4+ T cells sorted from blood. These TCRs come from a young man in good health. Both conserved end residues are part of each CDR3. D genes are given only for firm matches. The size field is filled for only some rows; it gives once, few, many or a size class.

j_call,v_call,clone_size,d_call,cdr3_nt,cdr3_aa
TRBJ2-7,TRBV6-6,NA,NA,TGTGCCAGCTCTCCCACCCAGGGTTACGAGCAGTACTTC,CASSPTQGYEQYF
TRBJ2-5,TRBV5-4,NA,TRBD2,TGTGCCAGCAGCTTCCTGACTAGCGGGGGGAAAGAGACCCAGTACTTC,CASSFLTSGGKETQYF
TRBJ2-7,TRBV10-3,NA,TRBD2,TGTGCCATCAGTGAGTCGAGGGCTAGCGGCTCCTACGAGCAGTACTTC,CAISESRASGSYEQYF
TRBJ1-5,TRBV4-1,NA,TRBD1,TGCGCCAGCAGCCAAGAGAGGATTGTGCAGGGGGGGAATCAGCCCCAGCATTTT,CASSQERIVQGGNQPQHF
TRBJ2-7,TRBV5-5,NA,TRBD1,TGTGCCAGCAGCTCAGGGGGTAGCAGGGCCTCTAGGACATCCTACGAGCAGTACTTC,CASSSGGSRASRTSYEQYF
TRBJ2-7,TRBV7-2,NA,TRBD1,TGTGCCAGCAGCCCCGGACAGGGGGCCAACGAGCAGTACTTC,CASSPGQGANEQYF
TRBJ2-5,TRBV6-5,NA,TRBD2,TGTGCCAGCAATAAAGCGGGAGGGTTCCAAGAGACCCAGTACTTC,CASNKAGGFQETQYF
TRBJ2-7,TRBV19,NA,TRBD2,TGTGCCAGTAGTCCCTGGGGGGGCGAGCAGTACTTC,CASSPWGGEQYF
TRBJ1-6,TRBV15,NA,NA,TGTGCCACCAGCTGGGGCAGGGGCGAAAATTCACCCCTCCACTTT,CATSWGRGENSPLHF
TRBJ2-7,TRBV29-1,many,TRBD1,TGCAGCGCCCGCGGGACAGGGGGTGCCGGCGAGCAGTACTTC,CSARGTGGAGEQYF
TRBJ1-5,TRBV7-2,NA,TRBD1,TGTGCCAGCAGCTTAGGACAGGGGGCTGGTCGGCCCCAGCATTTT,CASSLGQGAGRPQHF
TRBJ1-2,TRBV27,NA,NA,TGTGCCAGCGGATCTAATTTCCAATATGGCTACACCTTC,CASGSNFQYGYTF
TRBJ2-7,TRBV5-1,NA,TRBD2,TGCGCCAGCAGCCCGAGGACTAGTAACTACGAGCAGTACTTC,CASSPRTSNYEQYF
TRBJ1-2,TRBV2,NA,NA,TGTGCCAGCGGAAGGCAGAACTATGGCTACACCTTC,CASGRQNYGYTF
TRBJ2-7,TRBV29-1,NA,NA,TGCAGCGTTGCCCAGACAGGCGAGCAGTACTTC,CSVAQTGEQYF
TRBJ2-2,TRBV5-1,NA,TRBD1,TGCGCCAGCAGCCTTACAGGGGGCGGTACCGGGGAGCTGTTTTTT,CASSLTGGGTGELFF
TRBJ2-2,TRBV7-2,NA,TRBD2,TGTGCCAGCAGCTTAACGGGGCGGCGGGAGACCGGGGAGCTGTTTTTT,CASSLTGRRETGELFF
TRBJ1-5,TRBV6-1,once,TRBD1,TGTGCCAGCAGTGGCGGGACAGGGGCCCATATATTAAATCAGCCCCAGCATTTT,CASSGGTGAHILNQPQHF
TRBJ1-2,TRBV28,NA,NA,TGTGCCAGTACCGGGGTCGAGGGCTACACCTTC,CASTGVEGYTF
TRBJ1-3,TRBV7-2,many,NA,TGTGCCAGCAGCCCCCAAGTTGTATCCTCTGGAAACACCATATATTTT,CASSPQVVSSGNTIYF
TRBJ1-3,TRBV19,few,NA,TGTGCCAGTAGTAGAGGAGGTAGCTCTGGAAACACCATATATTTT,CASSRGGSSGNTIYF
TRBJ2-7,TRBV7-2,NA,NA,TGTGCCAGCAGCCCGAAGGGACGAGGCCACGAGCAGTACTTC,CASSPKGRGHEQYF
TRBJ2-7,TRBV7-9,NA,NA,TGTGCCAGCAGCTTAGATTTGGGGGCCGGGCGGGAGCAGTACTTC,CASSLDLGAGREQYF
TRBJ1-5,TRBV27,NA,NA,TGTGCCAGCAGTTTATGGGCTTTACAGGGAAATCAGCCCCAGCATTTT,CASSLWALQGNQPQHF
TRBJ2-1,TRBV6-4,NA,NA,TGTGCCAGCAGTGACTTCGGCTCAGCTCTGGATGAGCAGTTCTTC,CASSDFGSALDEQFF
TRBJ1-5,TRBV7-8,NA,TRBD1,TGTGCCAGCAGCTATGACAGGGGGACCCAGCCCCAGCATTTT,CASSYDRGTQPQHF
TRBJ2-7,TRBV5-6,NA,NA,TGTGCCAGCAGCTCCGGACTGGACTCCTACGAGCAGTACTTC,CASSSGLDSYEQYF
TRBJ1-2,TRBV28,NA,NA,TGTGCCAGCAGTTTATTTGTCGTGAATGGCTACACCTTC,CASSLFVVNGYTF
TRBJ1-4,TRBV19,NA,TRBD1,TGTGCCAGTAGCGGACAGGGGAATCGTATTGAAAAACTGTTTTTT,CASSGQGNRIEKLFF
TRBJ1-2,TRBV5-1,NA,TRBD1,TGCGCCAGCAGCCCGCGGGGACAGGGATACAACTATGGCTACACCTTC,CASSPRGQGYNYGYTF
TRBJ2-7,TRBV6-5,NA,TRBD1,TGTGCCAGCAGAACGGGGGACAGGGGGCAATACGAGCAGTACTTC,CASRTGDRGQYEQYF
TRBJ1-4,TRBV5-1,NA,TRBD1,TGCGCCAGCAGACAGGGGCCAACTAATGAAAAACTGTTTTTT,CASRQGPTNEKLFF
TRBJ2-5,TRBV15,many,NA,TGTGCCACCAGACAACTTGCGGAGACCCAGTACTTC,CATRQLAETQYF
TRBJ2-1,TRBV5-1,NA,NA,TGCGCCAGCAGCTTTCCCCGGGACTTCTACAATGAGCAGTTCTTC,CASSFPRDFYNEQFF
TRBJ2-1,TRBV27,NA,NA,TGTGCCAGCAGTCTTCAGGGGATGTATGAGCAGTTCTTC,CASSLQGMYEQFF
TRBJ2-1,TRBV25-1,once,TRBD2,TGTGCCAGCAGTGAGCTAGCGGGAAGCTCCTACAATGAGCAGTTCTTC,CASSELAGSSYNEQFF
TRBJ2-3,TRBV5-8,NA,TRBD1,TGTGCCAGCAGTCTTCATAAAGGGACAGGGAAGTCAGATACGCAGTATTTT,CASSLHKGTGKSDTQYF
TRBJ1-2,TRBV18,NA,NA,TGTGCCAGCTCACCAAGTCTGTCCGGGACGGGCTCCTATGGCTACACCTTC,CASSPSLSGTGSYGYTF
TRBJ2-7,TRBV10-3,NA,TRBD1,TGTGCCATCAGTGAGTACGACAGGGACACAAGCGAGCAGTACTTC,CAISEYDRDTSEQYF
TRBJ2-7,TRBV5-1,NA,NA,TGCGCCAGCAGCTTGGTGGTGGGTCGGGTGACCTACGAGCAGTACTTC,CASSLVVGRVTYEQYF
TRBJ1-6,TRBV5-6,NA,NA,TGTGCCAGCAGCGACTCCGGGACGGCCGTTATCCCCCTCCACTTT,CASSDSGTAVIPLHF
TRBJ1-6,TRBV10-3,NA,NA,TGTGCCATCAATGCAGAGGGTAGTGGGTCACCCCTCCACTTT,CAINAEGSGSPLHF
TRBJ2-1,TRBV5-1,few,TRBD2,TGCGCCAGCAGCCCAGGGACTAGCGGGAGTAACGTCAACAATGAGCAGTTCTTC,CASSPGTSGSNVNNEQFF
TRBJ2-7,TRBV7-2,NA,TRBD2,TGTGCCAGCATTCTCCGCGCGCCCACTAGCGGGAGTGTCTACGAGCAGTACTTC,CASILRAPTSGSVYEQYF
TRBJ1-2,TRBV19,NA,NA,TGTGCCAGTAGTATAGGAGCCGGGGCATATGGCTACACCTTC,CASSIGAGAYGYTF
TRBJ1-5,TRBV28,NA,NA,TGTGCCAGCAGTTTACCCAGGGCACACAATCAGCCCCAGCATTTT,CASSLPRAHNQPQHF
TRBJ1-1,TRBV6-6,few,TRBD1,TGTGCCAGCAGTTCACTTGGACAGGGTGGCACTGAAGCTTTCTTT,CASSSLGQGGTEAFF
TRBJ1-5,TRBV6-6,NA,NA,TGTGCCAGCAGGATCGGGACGGTGGGCCATCAGCCCCAGCATTTT,CASRIGTVGHQPQHF
TRBJ1-2,TRBV30,NA,NA,TGTGCCTGGAGTCCGGGGGGAGAGAATGGCTACACCTTC,CAWSPGGENGYTF
TRBJ1-4,TRBV9,NA,TRBD1,TGTGCCAGCAGCTCTCGGACAGGGGAGGAAAAACTGTTTTTT,CASSSRTGEEKLFF